The clone carrying this TCR beta chain has a count of ten or more. Its antigen is not known. The entry originates in a study of spatial heterogeneity in lung cancer. General study findings and limits: Counts that tracked tumor mutation counts were those of expanded intratumoral alpha and beta TCRs.

The sample's time point: sample taken at primary tumor resection. There were 72 donors, all of them untreated patients with early-stage non-small cell lung cancer. Sequencing covered unsorted whole RNA taken from tumor, nontumor lung or frozen PBMC. TCR cDNA molecules each carried a unique molecular identifier. TCRdb passed the 5' RACE reads through MiXCR, listing each CDR3 protein once. The data hold roughly 8,400 distinct CDR3 sequences, with about an eighth observed a single time. The CDR3 sequence is 15 residues long. Per the germline V gene, CDR1 is SGHTA and CDR2 is FQGNSA. After removal of 1 base from V and 4 bases from J, the junction contained 5 bases not matched to a gene.

This receptor was taken from a male donor with early-stage non-small cell lung cancer. The sample was lung tumor tissue, taken at surgery. The rearrangement joins TRBV7-2 to TRBJ2-3, with 7 bases identical to TRBD2. The CDR3 here is CASSLGGRAPDTQYF. For the CDR3, the DNA is TGTGCCAGCAGCTTAGGTGGGAGGGCCCCAGATACGCAGTATTTT.